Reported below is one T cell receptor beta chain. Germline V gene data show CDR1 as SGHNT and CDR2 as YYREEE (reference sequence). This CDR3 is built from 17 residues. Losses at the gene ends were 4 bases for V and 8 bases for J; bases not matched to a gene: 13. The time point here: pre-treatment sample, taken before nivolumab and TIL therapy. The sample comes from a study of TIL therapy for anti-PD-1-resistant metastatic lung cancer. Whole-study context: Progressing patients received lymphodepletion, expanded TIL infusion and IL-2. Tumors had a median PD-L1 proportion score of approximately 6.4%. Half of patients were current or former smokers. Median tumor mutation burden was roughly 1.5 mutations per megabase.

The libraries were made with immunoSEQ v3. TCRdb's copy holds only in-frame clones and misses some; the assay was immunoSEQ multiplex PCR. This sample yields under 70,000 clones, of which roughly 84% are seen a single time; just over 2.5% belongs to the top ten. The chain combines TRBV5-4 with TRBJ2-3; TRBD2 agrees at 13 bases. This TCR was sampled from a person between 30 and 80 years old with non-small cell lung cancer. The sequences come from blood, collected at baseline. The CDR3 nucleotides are TGTGCCAGCAGCCCGGGACTAGCGGGACGTGACCGGGGTACGCAGTATTTT. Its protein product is CASSPGLAGRDRGTQYF. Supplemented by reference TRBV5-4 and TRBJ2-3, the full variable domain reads ETGVTQSPTHLIKTRGQQVTLRCSSQSGHNTVSWYQQALGQGPQFIFQYYREEENGRGNFPPRFSGLQFPNYSSELNVNALELDDSALYLCASSPGLAGRDRGTQYFGPGTRLTVL.